The 8 T cell receptor beta chains below all came from one sample that was sequenced in a study of T cells in Graves' hyperthyroidism and ophthalmopathy. Amplified TCR beta CDR3 regions came from RNA transcripts. The study used the HTBI primer set for a first-round RT-PCR of the TCR CDR3. TCRdb ran MiXCR on the multiplex PCR reads and lists one entry per CDR3 protein. The top ten clones hold roughly a quarter of a sample with a few hundred thousand distinct CDR3 sequences, approximately 14% of them seen once. The sequenced sample consisted of blood. The receptor source for this set is a young woman with Graves' hyperthyroidism that later progressed to Graves' ophthalmopathy.

Only one count was recorded for this clonotype. Germline is not matched at one junction end, which may reflect a read error. The chain couples TRBV2 to TRBJ2-4, with 8 bases that match TRBD1. The germline V gene encodes CDR1 SNHLY and CDR2 FYNNEI. CDR3 length equals 10 residues. In DNA, the CDR3 is TGTGCCAGCAGGGGACAGGAGCCTCTCTTC. Its translation is CASRGQEPLF.

The chain joins TRBV9 to TRBJ2-3, with D tentatively TRBD2 (5 bases). Germline values: CDR1 SGDLS, CDR2 YYNGEE. CDR3 length: 14 residues. Trimming pared 0 bases from V and 5 bases from J, leaving 10 bases between. CDR3 sequence (DNA): TGTGCCAGCAGCGTAGCTTTCGGGATAGATACGCAGTATTTT. It translates to CASSVAFGIDTQYF.

The chain joins TRBV19 to TRBJ2-1, with 8 bases fitting TRBD2. This CDR3 spans 16 amino acids. Germline trimming cut 5 bases from V and 7 bases from J; bases unmatched to any gene: 13. Germline loops: CDR1 LNHDA, CDR2 SQIVND (reference sequence). The DNA for the CDR3 is TGTGCCAGTAGTGTAGGACCGGGACTAGATTCTAATGAGCAGTTCTTC. It is translated as CASSVGPGLDSNEQFF.

This clonotype was detected ten times or more. The chain combines TRBV2 with TRBJ2-3; D is possibly TRBD1 (5 bases). Germline CDR1 and CDR2: SNHLY and FYNNEI. The V end lost 6 bases, the J end lost 0 bases, and 13 bases lay between the germline ends. The CDR3 length is 15 residues. The CDR3 loop is CASRVRTYSTDTQYF. CDR3 DNA: TGTGCCAGCAGAGTTAGGACATATAGCACAGATACGCAGTATTTT.

The V call is TRBV4-1, the J call TRBJ2-7; no reliable D call. There are 13 residues in the CDR3. Between the trimmed V and J ends, which lost 0 bases and 6 bases, there was a span of 9 bases. CDR1 is MGHRA and CDR2 is YSYEKL in the germline V gene. In DNA form, the CDR3 reads TGCGCCAGCAGCCAAGAAGGGCTGAGCGAGCAGTACTTC. Its protein product is CASSQEGLSEQYF.

This clonotype was recorded a few times. J is TRBJ1-6 and V is TRBV18; maybe TRBD1 (6 bases). The CDR3 length is 15 residues. Trimming cost V 3 bases and J 5 bases, with 11 bases left between them. The germline gives CDR1 KGHSH, CDR2 LQKENI. The CDR3 protein is CASSPMGHDNSPLHF. CDR3 in DNA: TGTGCCAGCTCACCCATGGGACATGATAATTCACCCCTCCACTTT. The full variable domain, in which reference TRBV18 and TRBJ1-6 provide the parts outside the CDR3, is NAGVMQNPRHLVRRRGQEARLRCSPMKGHSHVYWYRQLPEEGLKFMVYLQKENIIDESGMPKERFSAEFPKEGPSILRIQQVVRGDSAAYFCASSPMGHDNSPLHFGNGTRLTVT.

This clonotype was counted only a few times. The chain is built from TRBV7-2 and TRBJ2-1, with 15 bases lining up with TRBD2. The CDR3 runs to 17 residues. In germline, CDR1 is SGHTA, CDR2 FQGNSA. The trim removed 3 bases at V and 12 bases at J, leaving 12 bases unmatched. CDR3 loop: CASSFGTSGRLGSGQFF. In DNA form, the CDR3 reads TGTGCCAGCAGCTTCGGGACTAGCGGGAGGCTCGGGTCGGGGCAGTTCTTC.

The V and J genes are TRBV29-1 and TRBJ1-1, with TRBD1 as a possible D gene (6 bases). V was pared by 3 bases and J by 0 bases, with 23 bases between. The CDR3 is 18 amino acids. Germline lookup yields CDR1 SQVTM and CDR2 ANQGSEA. CDR3 amino acids: CSVDYWQGSRMMNTEAFF. CDR3 in DNA: TGCAGCGTTGATTATTGGCAGGGGAGTCGGATGATGAACACTGAAGCTTTCTTT.